The source of this T cell receptor (beta chain) is a study of PD-1 blockade in classical Hodgkin lymphoma. Each patient experienced a relapse that followed autologous stem cell transplantation, and brentuximab vedotin exposure varied. The repertoire was sequenced with immunoSEQ multiplex PCR; TCRdb's copy has only in-frame clones and lacks some. The profile shows about 46,000 clones, around 70% of them singletons. Germline CDR1 SGDLS, CDR2 YYNGEE. The CDR3 spans 14 residues. V was shortened by 6 bases and J by 3 bases, with 16 bases between the two germline ends. This clone was seen more than once but under ten times.

The V and J genes are TRBV9 and TRBJ2-7, with D perhaps matching TRBD1 (7 bases). The receptor was isolated from a human donor with classical Hodgkin lymphoma. Sequenced material: peripheral blood mononuclear cells (PBMCs), taken at baseline. CDR3 DNA: TGTGCCAGCACGAAGGGGGCGGGGAACTACGAGCAGTACTTC. This translates into CASTKGAGNYEQYF. The complete variable domain, with remaining parts taken from reference TRBV9 and TRBJ2-7, reads DSGVTQTPKHLITATGQRVTLRCSPRSGDLSVYWYQQSLDQGLQFLIQYYNGEERAKGNILERFSAQQFPDLHSELNLSSLELGDSALYFCASTKGAGNYEQYFGPGTRLTVT.